This TCR beta chain was recorded in a study of cytomegalovirus exposure and HLA in healthy donors. The study ran its PCR with 60 Vbeta and 13 Jbeta primers. TCRdb's copy holds only in-frame clones and misses some; the assay was immunoSEQ multiplex PCR. The table shows 90,000 or so clones, with approximately 81% occurring only once. CDR1 MDHEN and CDR2 SYDVKM come from the germline V gene. The CDR3 has 16 residues. The ends were cut back, 6 bases at V and 6 bases at J, with 20 bases in the middle. The J gene is TRBJ2-2, the V gene TRBV28, with a possible D match to TRBD1 (5 bases). Sequencing was carried out using PBMCs. The source of this sequence is a woman aged 40 to 50 in good health and CMV-seronegative. The DNA of the CDR3 is TGTGCCAGCAGCCCTAGAGTCGGGCAGGGTGCCGGGGAGCTGTTTTTT. Amino acids: CASSPRVGQGAGELFF.